This T cell receptor (beta chain) was recorded in a study of blood T cell repertoires in COVID-19. Trimming removed 5 bases at V and 3 bases at J, with 11 bases between. Per the germline V gene, CDR1 is SEHNR and CDR2 is FQNEAQ (reference sequence). The CDR3 is 13 amino acids. Clones were read by immunoSEQ multiplex PCR, and TCRdb kept only the in-frame ones, dropping some. The sample records approximately 280,000 clones, more than 75% being singletons. The sequence derives from a woman in her twenties or thirties who had recovered from COVID-19. The sample taken for sequencing was peripheral blood. The genes are TRBV7-9 and TRBJ2-7; D remains unclear. DNA of the CDR3: TGTGCCAGCAGCCCCAAAGCCGACTACGAGCAGTACTTC. Its protein product is CASSPKADYEQYF.